The 14 T cell receptor beta chains given below trace back to one sample, sequenced in a study of blood T cells in healthy people across ages. The use of a sample-barcoded 5' primer and a J-beta primer mix characterized a second PCR of roughly 6 to 11 cycles. TCRdb fed the 5' RACE reads into MiXCR, producing one record per CDR3 protein. The sample carries almost 1 million distinct CDR3 sequences, roughly 51% recorded once. Sequencing was done on a sample of blood. The source of these receptors is a woman aged 60-75 years in good health.

This rearrangement joins TRBV12-3 or TRBV12-4 to TRBJ2-1; D is possibly TRBD1 (8 bases). Trimming shortened V by 6 bases and J by 8 bases, and 20 bases separated the two germline ends. There are 15 residues in the CDR3. The CDR3 sequence is CASSRQGRDIDEQFF. The CDR3 bases are TGTGCCAGCAGCCGACAGGGGAGGGACATTGATGAGCAGTTCTTC.

This clonotype was counted only a few times. The rearrangement links TRBV20-1 to TRBJ2-1; TRBD1 matches at 9 bases. Trimming at V came to 7 bases and at J to 4 bases, leaving 5 bases not matched to a gene. This CDR3 has 13 residues. Looked up from germline, CDR1 is DFQATT and CDR2 is SNEGSKA (reference sequence). In DNA form, the CDR3 reads TGCAGTGGGCGCGGGACAGGGTACAATGAGCAGTTCTTC. Translation: CSGRGTGYNEQFF.

The CDR3 nucleotides are TGTGCCACAAGGGACCAGGGACTATCCAATGAGCAGTTCTTC. Translation: CATRDQGLSNEQFF. The chain couples TRBV6-6 to TRBJ2-1, with TRBD2 matching 7 bases. Germline V gene lookup returns CDR1 MNHNY and CDR2 SVGAGI (reference sequence). After removal of 10 bases from V and 6 bases from J, the junction contained 12 bases not matched to a gene. This CDR3 has 14 amino acids.

The chain is built from TRBV12-3 or TRBV12-4 and TRBJ2-4, with 8 nucleotides matching TRBD1. The CDR3 runs to 16 residues. After removal of 3 bases from V and 5 bases from J, the junction contained 9 bases not matched to a gene. CDR3 in DNA: TGTGCCAGCAGTTTTAGAGGACAGGGAGAGGAAAACATTCAGTACTTC. It translates to CASSFRGQGEENIQYF.

This clonotype came up a few times. This chain uses TRBV3-1 with TRBJ2-3; the match to TRBD2 covers 10 bases. J was trimmed by 0 bases and V by 0 bases; bases with no gene match: 3. Germline-derived CDR1 and CDR2 are LGHDT and YNNKEL (reference sequence). The CDR3 covers 17 residues. In DNA, the CDR3 is TGTGCCAGCAGCCAAGACGGACTAGCGGCTAGCACAGATACGCAGTATTTT. Translation: CASSQDGLAASTDTQYF.

This chain links TRBV4-3 with TRBJ2-1, with D possibly TRBD2 on 6 matching bases. CDR1 and CDR2 (germline): LGHNA, YSLEER. The V and J ends lost 0 bases and 8 bases respectively, with 17 bases between them. The CDR3 runs to 16 residues. The CDR3 spells CASSQDHRRGLDEQFF. In nucleotides, the CDR3 is TGCGCCAGCAGCCAAGACCACAGAAGGGGACTCGATGAGCAGTTCTTC.

This clonotype has at least ten counts. This chain uses TRBV29-1 with TRBJ2-7; TRBD1 matches 7 bases. Per the germline V gene, CDR1 is SQVTM and CDR2 is ANQGSEA. The CDR3 covers 12 residues. V lost 5 bases, J lost 3 bases, and 4 bases stayed unmatched. CDR3 amino acids: CSVQGVNYEQYF. The CDR3 DNA follows: TGCAGCGTTCAGGGGGTAAACTACGAGCAGTACTTC.

The DNA for the CDR3 is TGCAGTGCTAGTGGCCAGATTCGATCCTTGAACACTGAAGCTTTCTTT. Translating gives CSASGQIRSLNTEAFF. The chain couples TRBV20-1 to TRBJ1-1; D call uncertain. CDR1 is DFQATT and CDR2 is SNEGSKA in the germline V gene (reference sequence). V shed 3 bases and J shed 0 bases, with 17 bases lying between them. The CDR3 length is 16 residues.

This clonotype was seen more than once but under ten times. The chain couples TRBV7-2 to TRBJ2-3; D gene unclear. This CDR3 region has 11 residues. CDR1 is SGHTA, CDR2 FQGNSA, per germline. Trimming took off 5 bases at V and 4 bases at J, with 4 bases between the two ends. For the CDR3, the DNA is TGTGCCAGCAGCATGTCAGATACGCAGTATTTT. Translation gives CASSMSDTQYF.

As for this clonotype: This sequence may be a read error, since a much larger clone differs from it by one base. The rearrangement links TRBV4-1 to TRBJ2-7, with D unclear. CDR3 length: 14 amino acids. Germline V gene data show CDR1 as MGHRA and CDR2 as YSYEKL. CDR3 sequence reads: CVSSQASFNYEQYF. The CDR3, as DNA: TGCGTCAGCAGCCAAGCCAGTTTTAACTACGAGCAGTACTTC.

Points on this clonotype: At one boundary the junction diverges from the germline segment, which might be a read error. The chain carries TRBV25-1 and TRBJ2-1, with D possibly matching TRBD2 (6 bases). CDR3 length: 15 amino acids. The V gene's germline CDR1 is MGHDK and CDR2 SYGVNS. The CDR3 DNA sequence: TGTGCCAGTCGAGACGGGGGTCGGGGGTACAGTGAGCAGTTCTTC. It specifies CASRDGGRGYSEQFF.

This clonotype was seen a few times. The CDR3 reads CASSLARPPIKETQYF. The CDR3 bases are TGTGCCAGCAGCTTAGCACGACCGCCCATTAAAGAGACCCAGTACTTC. The genes are TRBV7-2 and TRBJ2-5; no clear D gene. CDR1 and CDR2 (germline): SGHTA, FQGNSA. V was trimmed by 0 bases and J by 3 bases, leaving 14 bases between them. There are 16 residues in the CDR3. The complete variable domain, with remaining parts taken from reference TRBV7-2 and TRBJ2-5, reads GAGVSQSPSNKVTEKGKDVELRCDPISGHTALYWYRQSLGQGLEFLIYFQGNSAPDKSGLPSDRFSAERTGGSVSTLTIQRTQQEDSAVYLCASSLARPPIKETQYFGPGTRLLVL.

This clonotype showed up just once. The CDR3 bases are TGTGCCAGCAGTTTGCAGGGTTTCGATAACTATGGCTACACCTTC. Translating gives CASSLQGFDNYGYTF. This chain links TRBV27 with TRBJ1-2; perhaps TRBD1 as D (5 bases). This CDR3 region has 15 residues. The ends were cut back, 3 bases at V and 1 base at J, with 12 bases in the middle. Germline CDR1 reads MNHEY; CDR2 reads SMNVEV (reference sequence).

The rearrangement links TRBV12-3 or TRBV12-4 to TRBJ2-5; no clear D gene. This CDR3 spans 11 amino acids. V gave up 6 bases and J gave up 5 bases, with 7 bases separating them. Here the CDR3 DNA reads TGTGCCAGCAGGAGTGCGGAGACCCAGTACTTC. Translating gives CASRSAETQYF.